One and the same sample provided the 16 T cell receptor beta chains below, sequenced in a study of blood T cell repertoires in COVID-19. Data came from immunoSEQ multiplex PCR; TCRdb stores just in-frame clones and leaves some out. The sample consists of around 250,000 clones, approximately 85% of them appearing once. The specimen was PBMCs or T cells enriched from blood (not recorded which). The receptors were gathered from a woman between 45 and 65 years old who had recovered from COVID-19.

V is TRBV5-4 and J is TRBJ2-2; 13 bases align to TRBD2. CDR1 is SGHNT and CDR2 is YYREEE in the germline V gene (reference sequence). This CDR3 has 16 residues. V was pared by 2 bases and J by 6 bases, with 4 bases of the junction left unmatched. CDR3 region: CASSLGLAGVSGELFF. The CDR3 DNA follows: TGTGCCAGCAGCTTAGGACTAGCGGGAGTCTCCGGGGAGCTGTTTTTT. Drawing the rest from reference TRBV5-4 and TRBJ2-2, the complete variable domain is ETGVTQSPTHLIKTRGQQVTLRCSSQSGHNTVSWYQQALGQGPQFIFQYYREEENGRGNFPPRFSGLQFPNYSSELNVNALELDDSALYLCASSLGLAGVSGELFFGEGSRLTVL.

The chain joins TRBV20-1 to TRBJ2-3, with 7 bases identical to TRBD2. The CDR3 has 15 amino acids. Germline V gene lookup returns CDR1 DFQATT and CDR2 SNEGSKA (reference sequence). The J segment lost 0 bases and the V segment lost 3 bases, leaving 6 bases of the junction unmatched. The CDR3 is CSASPSGDSTDTQYF. CDR3 DNA: TGCAGTGCTAGTCCGAGCGGGGATAGCACAGATACGCAGTATTTT.

The rearrangement links TRBV19 to TRBJ2-2; TRBD1 matches at 8 bases. With 7 bases clipped from V and 6 bases from J, the junction kept 7 bases outside the gene matches. Germline values: CDR1 LNHDA, CDR2 SQIVND (reference sequence). The CDR3 is 14 residues long. CDR3 bases: TGTGCCAGTACCGGACAGGGAGAGGCCGGGGAGCTGTTTTTT. Protein sequence: CASTGQGEAGELFF. Full variable domain (remainder filled in from reference TRBV19 and TRBJ2-2): DGGITQSPKYLFRKEGQNVTLSCEQNLNHDAMYWYRQDPGQGLRLIYYSQIVNDFQKGDIAEGYSVSREKKESFPLTVTSAQKNPTAFYLCASTGQGEAGELFFGEGSRLTVL.

The J gene is TRBJ1-3, the V gene TRBV3-1 (or the pseudogene TRBV3-2); no clear D. This CDR3 has 16 amino acids. The germline CDR1 and CDR2 sequences are LGHDT and YNNKEL (reference sequence). With 2 bases removed from V and 0 bases from J, the gap between germline ends came to 11 bases. CDR3 coding DNA: TGTGCCAGCAGCCAACCGACTCTTACCTCTGGAAACACCATATATTTT. Amino acid sequence: CASSQPTLTSGNTIYF.

The chain links TRBV29-1 to TRBJ2-1; 10 bases line up with TRBD2. Per the germline V gene, CDR1 is SQVTM and CDR2 is ANQGSEA. There are 16 residues in the CDR3. With V trimmed by 3 bases and J by 8 bases, 13 bases remained unmatched. CDR3 in amino acids: CSVDGPGLAFGHEQFF. The CDR3 DNA follows: TGCAGCGTTGATGGACCGGGACTAGCGTTTGGCCATGAGCAGTTCTTC.

This clone was detected once. The V gene is TRBV5-1, the J gene TRBJ2-3; 8 bases fit TRBD1. The length of the CDR3 is 14 residues. The V segment lost 3 bases and the J segment 3 bases; nucleotides outside the gene matches: 3. In germline, CDR1 is SGHRS, CDR2 YFSETQ. The CDR3 reads CASSSGGRTDTQYF. For the CDR3, the DNA is TGCGCCAGCAGCTCAGGGGGCAGGACAGATACGCAGTATTTT.

This clone appeared a few times. This chain joins TRBV11-1 and TRBJ1-2; 8 bases fit TRBD1. CDR3 length equals 13 residues. The trim removed 5 bases at V and 3 bases at J, leaving 2 bases unmatched. CDR1 is SGHAT, CDR2 FQDESV, per germline (reference sequence). CDR3 DNA: TGTGCCAGCAGCCTGGACAGGGACTATGGCTACACCTTC. Its protein is CASSLDRDYGYTF.

The chain uses TRBV28 and TRBJ1-1; D gene unclear. CDR1 and CDR2 from the germline V gene are MDHEN and SYDVKM. Trimming left V 3 bases short and J 1 base short, with 15 bases between. The length of the CDR3 is 16 residues. CDR3 residues: CASSFTPRHRNTEAFF. The CDR3 bases are TGTGCCAGCAGTTTCACGCCTCGACATAGGAACACTGAAGCTTTCTTT.

The CDR3 DNA reads TGTGCCAGCAGCTTGCAGGGCTCGAACACCGGGGAGCTGTTTTTT. Protein: CASSLQGSNTGELFF. The chain recombines TRBV5-4 with TRBJ2-2, with D perhaps matching TRBD1 (5 bases). Trimming took off 1 base at V and 0 bases at J, with 7 bases between the two ends. The CDR3 has 15 amino acids. Per the germline V gene, CDR1 is SGHNT and CDR2 is YYREEE (reference sequence).

This clone occurred once. The chain joins TRBV28 to TRBJ1-2, with D possibly being TRBD1 (5 bases). The CDR3 is made up of 13 amino acids. Germline V lookup: CDR1 MDHEN, CDR2 SYDVKM. Trimming left V 2 bases short and J 8 bases short, with 12 bases between. CDR3: CASSLGSRVGYTF. CDR3 DNA sequence: TGTGCCAGCAGTTTAGGGTCCAGGGTGGGCTACACCTTC.

The V and J genes are TRBV28 and TRBJ2-2; D is possibly TRBD2 (5 bases). The CDR3 extends over 16 amino acids. The germline V gene has CDR1 MDHEN and CDR2 SYDVKM. V lost 5 bases, J lost 1 base, and 14 bases lay in between. The CDR3 DNA sequence: TGTGCCAGCAGTGACCCGGCACTAGGGAACACCGGGGAGCTGTTTTTT. Translated, it gives CASSDPALGNTGELFF.

This rearrangement joins TRBV5-1 to TRBJ2-7, with D possibly TRBD1 on 5 matching bases. Per the germline V gene, CDR1 is SGHRS and CDR2 is YFSETQ. V dropped 0 bases and J dropped 7 bases, with 14 bases sitting between them. This CDR3 spans 14 amino acids. CDR3 sequence: CASSLVAGRSEQYF. The CDR3 DNA is TGCGCCAGCAGCTTGGTAGCAGGGCGGTCGGAGCAGTACTTC.

The V gene is TRBV28, the J gene TRBJ1-1; D is ambiguous. V gave up 3 bases and J gave up 10 bases, with 24 bases separating them. This CDR3 contains 16 residues. The V gene's germline CDR1 is MDHEN and CDR2 SYDVKM. Here the CDR3 DNA reads TGTGCCAGCAGTTTTTTAATCACCTCGGGGATCGGGGTAGCTTTCTTT. Translated: CASSFLITSGIGVAFF.

The CDR3 loop is CASSLGDRYYEQYF. For the CDR3, the DNA is TGTGCCAGCAGTTTAGGGGACAGGTACTACGAGCAGTACTTC. The chain uses TRBV27 and TRBJ2-7; 8 nucleotides agree with TRBD1. The V gene's germline CDR1 is MNHEY and CDR2 SMNVEV (reference sequence). This CDR3 has 14 residues. V lost 2 bases to trimming and J lost 3 bases; unmatched junction nucleotides: 3.

The chain carries TRBV18 and TRBJ2-3; TRBD2 matches at 11 bases. After removal of 3 bases from V and 4 bases from J, the junction contained 6 bases not matched to a gene. The CDR3 sequence is 16 residues long. In germline, CDR1 is KGHSH, CDR2 LQKENI. The CDR3: CASSPLAGGPADTQYF. The CDR3 nucleotides read TGTGCCAGCTCACCCTTAGCGGGAGGGCCTGCAGATACGCAGTATTTT.

The gene calls are TRBV14 and TRBJ1-1; 7 nucleotides line up with TRBD1. The ends lost 3 bases at V and 9 bases at J; junction bases unmatched: 4. In germline, CDR1 is SGHDN, CDR2 FVKESK. The length of the CDR3 is 12 residues. Here the CDR3 DNA reads TGTGCCAGCAGCCACCCGACAGGGAAAGCTTTCTTT. Translation: CASSHPTGKAFF.